This paragraph reports one T cell receptor beta chain. Germline V gene lookup returns CDR1 SGHDN and CDR2 FVKESK. CDR3 size: 14 residues. Unmatched junction bases numbered 3, after V lost 3 bases and J lost 2 bases. PCR primers comprised 60 Vbeta and 13 Jbeta primers. TCRdb keeps only in-frame clones here, not all; method: immunoSEQ multiplex PCR. Here the sample spans tens of thousands of clones, roughly 77% being singletons. The source of the sample is a study of cytomegalovirus exposure and HLA in healthy donors. This sequence was found in a woman in her 40s in good health and CMV-seropositive. The specimen was PBMCs. The genes are TRBV14 and TRBJ1-2, with 7 bases that match TRBD1. In DNA, the CDR3 is TGTGCCAGCAGCCAGCAGGGGGGCAACTATGGCTACACCTTC. Its protein is CASSQQGGNYGYTF.